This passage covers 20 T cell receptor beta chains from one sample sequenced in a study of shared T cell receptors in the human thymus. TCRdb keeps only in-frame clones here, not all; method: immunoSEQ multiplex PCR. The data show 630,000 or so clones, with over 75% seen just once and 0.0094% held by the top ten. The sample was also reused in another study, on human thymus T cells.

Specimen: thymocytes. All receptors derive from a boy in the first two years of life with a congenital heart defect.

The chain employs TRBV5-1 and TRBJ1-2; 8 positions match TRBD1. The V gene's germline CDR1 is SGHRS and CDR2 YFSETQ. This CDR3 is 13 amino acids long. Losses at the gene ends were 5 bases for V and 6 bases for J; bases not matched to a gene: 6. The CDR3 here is CASRGQGLHGYTF. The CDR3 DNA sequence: TGCGCCAGCAGAGGACAGGGTCTACATGGCTACACCTTC.

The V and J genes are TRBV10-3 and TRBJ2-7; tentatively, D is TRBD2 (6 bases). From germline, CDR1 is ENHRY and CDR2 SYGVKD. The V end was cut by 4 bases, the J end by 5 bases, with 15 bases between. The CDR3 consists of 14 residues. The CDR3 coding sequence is TGTGCCATCAGTGCCGCGGGGCCTCGCCACGAGCAGTACTTC. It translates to CAISAAGPRHEQYF.

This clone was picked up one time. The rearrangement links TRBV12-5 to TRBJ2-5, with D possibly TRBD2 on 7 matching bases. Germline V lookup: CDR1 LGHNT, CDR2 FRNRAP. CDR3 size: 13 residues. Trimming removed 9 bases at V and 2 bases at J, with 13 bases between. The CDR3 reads CASLGGRQETQYF. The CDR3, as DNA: TGTGCTAGCCTCGGGGGGCGTCAAGAGACCCAGTACTTC.

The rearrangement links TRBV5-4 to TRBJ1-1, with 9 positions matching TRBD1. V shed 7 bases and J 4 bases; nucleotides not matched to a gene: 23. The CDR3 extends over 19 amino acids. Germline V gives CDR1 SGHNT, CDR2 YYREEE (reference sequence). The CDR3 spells CASLGRSAGTGWTTTEAFF. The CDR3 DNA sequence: TGTGCCAGCCTAGGCCGTTCCGCCGGGACAGGGTGGACGACCACTGAAGCTTTCTTT.

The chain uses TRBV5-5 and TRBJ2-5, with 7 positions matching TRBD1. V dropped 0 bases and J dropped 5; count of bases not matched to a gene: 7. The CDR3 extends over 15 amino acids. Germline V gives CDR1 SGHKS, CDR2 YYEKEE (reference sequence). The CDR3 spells CASSLEVGRGETQYF. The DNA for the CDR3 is TGTGCCAGCAGCTTGGAGGTCGGCAGGGGGGAGACCCAGTACTTC.

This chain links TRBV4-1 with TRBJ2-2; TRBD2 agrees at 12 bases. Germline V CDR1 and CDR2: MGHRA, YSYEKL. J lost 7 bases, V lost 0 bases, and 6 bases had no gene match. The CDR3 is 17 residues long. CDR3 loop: CASSQERLAGVGGELFF. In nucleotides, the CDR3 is TGCGCCAGCAGCCAAGAGAGACTAGCGGGGGTGGGCGGGGAGCTGTTTTTT.

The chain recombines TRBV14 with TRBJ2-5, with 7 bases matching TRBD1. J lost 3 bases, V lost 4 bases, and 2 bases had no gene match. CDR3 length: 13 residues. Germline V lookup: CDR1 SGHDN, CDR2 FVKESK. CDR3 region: CASSLGTEETQYF. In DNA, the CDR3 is TGTGCCAGCAGCCTTGGGACAGAAGAGACCCAGTACTTC.

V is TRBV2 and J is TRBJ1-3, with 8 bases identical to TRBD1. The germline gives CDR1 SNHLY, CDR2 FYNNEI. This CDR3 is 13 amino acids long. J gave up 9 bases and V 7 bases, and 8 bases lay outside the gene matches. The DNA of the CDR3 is TGTGCCAGCATCCGACAGGGGTTTGCCACCATATATTTT. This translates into CASIRQGFATIYF.

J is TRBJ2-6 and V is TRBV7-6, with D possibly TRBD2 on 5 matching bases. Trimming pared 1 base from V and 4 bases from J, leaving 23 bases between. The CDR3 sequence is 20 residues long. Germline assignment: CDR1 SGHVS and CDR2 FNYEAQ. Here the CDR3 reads CASSLGLKEAQPLGANVLTF. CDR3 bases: TGTGCCAGCAGCTTAGGGCTTAAGGAGGCCCAGCCCTTAGGGGCCAACGTCCTGACTTTC.

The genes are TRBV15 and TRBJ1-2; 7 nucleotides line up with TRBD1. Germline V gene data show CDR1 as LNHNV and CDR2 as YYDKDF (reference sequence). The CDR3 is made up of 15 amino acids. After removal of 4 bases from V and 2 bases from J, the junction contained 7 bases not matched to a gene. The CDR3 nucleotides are TGTGCCACCAGCACTTACCCGGGACAGAACTATGGCTACACCTTC. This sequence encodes CATSTYPGQNYGYTF.

As DNA, the CDR3 is TGTGCCAGCAGCTTATTCGGCGGGAGGGACGAGCAGTACTTC. Translated: CASSLFGGRDEQYF. The genes are TRBV7-2 and TRBJ2-7, with 9 bases identical to TRBD2. Unmatched junction bases numbered 4, after V lost 2 bases and J lost 5 bases. Germline values: CDR1 SGHTA, CDR2 FQGNSA. The length of the CDR3 is 14 residues.

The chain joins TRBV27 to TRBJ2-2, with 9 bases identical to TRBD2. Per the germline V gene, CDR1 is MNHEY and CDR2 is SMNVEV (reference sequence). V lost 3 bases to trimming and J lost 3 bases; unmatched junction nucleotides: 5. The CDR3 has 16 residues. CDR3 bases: TGTGCCAGCAGTTTCGCAGCGGGAGGTTACACCGGGGAGCTGTTTTTT. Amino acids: CASSFAAGGYTGELFF.

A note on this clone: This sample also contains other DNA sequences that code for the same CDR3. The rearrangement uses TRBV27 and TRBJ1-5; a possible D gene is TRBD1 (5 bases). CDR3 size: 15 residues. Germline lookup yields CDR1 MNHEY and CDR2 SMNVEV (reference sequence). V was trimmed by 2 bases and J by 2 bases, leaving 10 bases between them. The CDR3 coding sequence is TGTGCCAGCAGTTTAGAAGGGGTTGGCAATCAGCCCCAGCATTTT. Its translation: CASSLEGVGNQPQHF.

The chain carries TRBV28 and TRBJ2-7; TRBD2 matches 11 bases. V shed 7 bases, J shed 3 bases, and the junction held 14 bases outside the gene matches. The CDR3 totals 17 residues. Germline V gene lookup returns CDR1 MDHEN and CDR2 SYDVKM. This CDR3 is CASNTGLLAGDLYEQYF. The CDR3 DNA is TGTGCCAGCAATACCGGGCTACTAGCGGGAGATCTCTACGAGCAGTACTTC. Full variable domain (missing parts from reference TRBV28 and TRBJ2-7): DVKVTQSSRYLVKRTGEKVFLECVQDMDHENMFWYRQDPGLGLRLIYFSYDVKMKEKGDIPEGYSVSREKKERFSLILESASTNQTSMYLCASNTGLLAGDLYEQYFGPGTRLTVT.

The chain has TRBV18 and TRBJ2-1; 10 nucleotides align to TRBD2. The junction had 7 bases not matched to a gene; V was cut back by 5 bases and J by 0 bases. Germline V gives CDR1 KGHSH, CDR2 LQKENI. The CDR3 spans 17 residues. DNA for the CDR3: TGTGCCAGCTCAACCACTAGCGGGGCTAGCTCCTACAATGAGCAGTTCTTC. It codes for CASSTTSGASSYNEQFF.

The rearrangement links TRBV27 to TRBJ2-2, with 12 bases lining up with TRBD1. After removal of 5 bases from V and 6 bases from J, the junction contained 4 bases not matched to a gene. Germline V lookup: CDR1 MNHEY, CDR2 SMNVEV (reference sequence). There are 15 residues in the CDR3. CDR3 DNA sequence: TGTGCCAGCAGTCGGGACAGGGGGCGGGCCGGGGAGCTGTTTTTT. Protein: CASSRDRGRAGELFF.

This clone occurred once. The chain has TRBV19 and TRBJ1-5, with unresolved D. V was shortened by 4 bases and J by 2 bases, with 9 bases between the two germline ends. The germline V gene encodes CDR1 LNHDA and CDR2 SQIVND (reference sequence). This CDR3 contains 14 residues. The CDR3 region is CASSTPHGNQPQHF. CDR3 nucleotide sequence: TGTGCCAGTAGTACCCCCCATGGCAATCAGCCCCAGCATTTT.

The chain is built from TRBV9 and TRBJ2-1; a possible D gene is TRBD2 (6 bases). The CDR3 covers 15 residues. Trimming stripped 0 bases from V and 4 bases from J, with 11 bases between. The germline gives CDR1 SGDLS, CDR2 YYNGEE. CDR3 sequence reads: CASSVGSREYNEQFF. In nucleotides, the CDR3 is TGTGCCAGCAGCGTAGGATCACGGGAGTACAATGAGCAGTTCTTC.

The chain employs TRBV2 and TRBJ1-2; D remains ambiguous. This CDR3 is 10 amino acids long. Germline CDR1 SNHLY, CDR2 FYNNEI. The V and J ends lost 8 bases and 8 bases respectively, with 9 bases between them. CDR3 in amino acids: CASVRVGYTF. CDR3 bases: TGTGCCAGCGTGAGGGTCGGCTACACCTTC.

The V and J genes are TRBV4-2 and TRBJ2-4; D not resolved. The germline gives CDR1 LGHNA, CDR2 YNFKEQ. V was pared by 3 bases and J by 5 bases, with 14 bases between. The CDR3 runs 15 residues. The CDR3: CASSQAIQLENIQYF. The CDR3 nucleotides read TGTGCCAGCAGCCAGGCCATTCAATTGGAAAACATTCAGTACTTC.